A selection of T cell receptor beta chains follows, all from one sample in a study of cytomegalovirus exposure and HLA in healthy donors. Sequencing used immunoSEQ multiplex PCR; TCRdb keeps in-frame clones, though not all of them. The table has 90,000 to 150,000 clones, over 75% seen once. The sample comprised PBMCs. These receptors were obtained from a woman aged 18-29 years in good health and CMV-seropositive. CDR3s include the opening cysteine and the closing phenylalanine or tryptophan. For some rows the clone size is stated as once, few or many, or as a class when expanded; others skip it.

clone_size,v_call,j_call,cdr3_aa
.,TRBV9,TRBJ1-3,CASSRVSGNTIYF
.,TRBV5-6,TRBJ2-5,CASILVGYREETQYF
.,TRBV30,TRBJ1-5,CAWSWHFNQPQHF
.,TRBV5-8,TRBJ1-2,CASTRSRQTAGYTF
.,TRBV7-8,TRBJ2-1,CASSPPWRTSSYNEQFF
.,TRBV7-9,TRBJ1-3,CASDTDRGNGNTIYF
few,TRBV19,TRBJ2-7,CASSYETGYEQYF
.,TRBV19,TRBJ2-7,CASSIILAADYEQYF
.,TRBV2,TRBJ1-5,CASSERVRGGQPQHF
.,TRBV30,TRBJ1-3,CACGVSGNTIYF
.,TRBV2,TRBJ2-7,CASSDDSGRASEQYF
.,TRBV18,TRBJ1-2,CASSTGTNYGYTF
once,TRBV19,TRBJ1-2,CASSPGQVWLNYGYTF
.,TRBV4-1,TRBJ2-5,CASSQFGQGRETQYF
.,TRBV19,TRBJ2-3,CASSLTDTQYF
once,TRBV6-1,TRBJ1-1,CASSENLARDTEAFF
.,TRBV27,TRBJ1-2,CASSEDRGVLNYGYTF
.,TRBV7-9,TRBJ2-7,CASSLVQPAAEQYF
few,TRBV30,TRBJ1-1,CAWTDGQGAFF
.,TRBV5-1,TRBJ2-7,CASSLGSGGGTTYEQYF
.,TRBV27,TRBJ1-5,CASSLGAGQPQHF
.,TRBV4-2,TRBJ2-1,CASSQVGGTSLNEQFF
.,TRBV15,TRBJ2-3,CATSRGRSSTDTQYF
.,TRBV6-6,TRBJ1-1,CASSIQGYLRDTEAFF
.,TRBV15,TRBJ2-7,CATSRESSTGSHEQYF
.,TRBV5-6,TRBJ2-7,CASSLYCCGSEGLGNEQYF
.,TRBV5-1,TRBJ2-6,CASSSGTSGDWANVLTF
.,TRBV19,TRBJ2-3,CASSIDLWSGTGRDTQYF
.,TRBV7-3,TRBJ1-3,CASSQGSSGNTIYF
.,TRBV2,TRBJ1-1,CASTNEGVLSNTEAFF
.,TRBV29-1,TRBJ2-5,CSVKLGTHRETQYF
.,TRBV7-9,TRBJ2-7,CASSVVLEQYF
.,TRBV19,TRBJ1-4,CASSWTGTRLNEKLFF
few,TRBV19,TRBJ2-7,CASSFGRDSYEQYF
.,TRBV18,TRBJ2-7,CASSPDRSRVYEQYF
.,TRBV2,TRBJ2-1,CASSISGASSYNEQFF
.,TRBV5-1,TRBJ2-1,CASSLEGQGHNEQFF
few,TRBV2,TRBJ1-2,CASMGSSIDGYTF
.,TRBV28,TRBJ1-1,CASREGTRAFF
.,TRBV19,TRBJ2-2,CASSIWGRGSTGELFF
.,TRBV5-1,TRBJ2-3,CASSFGTSGGVTSSTDTQYF
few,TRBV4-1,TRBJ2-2,CASSQERTGELFF